Listed below are T cell receptor beta chains from one sample, sequenced in a study of beta chain features in type 1 diabetes. Method: immunoSEQ multiplex PCR; TCRdb's copy keeps in-frame clones and lacks some. Among 450,000 or so clones listed, about an eighth were seen once. The material sequenced was naive CD4+ T cells from blood. All receptors derive from a woman younger than 30 in good health. CDR3s include the opening cysteine and the closing phenylalanine or tryptophan. The order of the fields is clone size, V gene, J gene, D gene, CDR3 DNA, CDR3 protein. A D gene is named only where the DNA matches it firmly. Clone size is stated in some rows and not others, as once, few, many or a class when expanded.

.	TRBV7-2	TRBJ1-6	.	TGTGCCAGCAGCTTATTTCAGGGGAGACCACCCCTCCACTTT	CASSLFQGRPPLHF
.	TRBV4-3	TRBJ2-1	.	TGCGCCAGCAGCCGACTTGACCGGGACCGAGACTCCTACAATGAGCAGTTCTTC	CASSRLDRDRDSYNEQFF
few	TRBV7-9	TRBJ1-2	.	TGTGCCAGCAGCAAACCCTCCCAGGTGGGGTGCACCTTC	CASSKPSQVGCTF
few	TRBV19	TRBJ2-2	.	TGTGCCAGTAGTATAGACCTAAGGATCACCGGGGAGCTGTTTTTT	CASSIDLRITGELFF
.	TRBV2	TRBJ2-6	TRBD1	TGTGCCAGCAGATTATCGGGGACAGGGACTGGGGCCAACGTCCTGACTTTC	CASRLSGTGTGANVLTF
few	TRBV30	TRBJ2-5	.	TGTGCCTGGAGTTCGGGTGTAGAGACCCAGTACTTC	CAWSSGVETQYF
few	TRBV27	TRBJ2-1	.	TGTGCCAGCAGTATTCCGACAGGTTCCTACAATGAGCAGTTCTTC	CASSIPTGSYNEQFF
.	TRBV4-1	TRBJ2-3	.	TGCGCCAGCAGCCAAGTCGTGACAGGAGGCACAGATACGCAGTATTTT	CASSQVVTGGTDTQYF
few	TRBV7-9	TRBJ2-1	TRBD1	TGTGCCAGCAGGAGGGGGCTAGATTACAATGAGCAGTTCTTC	CASRRGLDYNEQFF
.	TRBV28	TRBJ2-5	.	TGTGCCAGCAGTTTATGGTCCAGGCAGGGGAAGGAGACCCAGTACTTC	CASSLWSRQGKETQYF
.	TRBV7-8	TRBJ1-5	.	TGTGCCAGCAGCCCCCTGACAGGTCCCAATCAGCCCCAGCATTTT	CASSPLTGPNQPQHF
few	TRBV6-6	TRBJ2-3	.	TGTGCCAGCAGAGAGTCCGCAGATACGCAGTATTTT	CASRESADTQYF
.	TRBV28	TRBJ2-2	.	TGTGCCAGCACCGAAAGTTTAGCCGGGGAGCTGTTTTTT	CASTESLAGELFF
few	TRBV30	TRBJ2-1	TRBD1	TGTGCCTGGAGTATTCCGGGGACAGGGAAGTTTTATGAGCAGTTCTTC	CAWSIPGTGKFYEQFF
.	TRBV9	TRBJ2-1	TRBD2	TGTGCCAGCAGCGCCAGCGGGAGCGGCTACAATGAGCAGTTCTTC	CASSASGSGYNEQFF
few	TRBV4-2	TRBJ2-1	.	TGTGCCAGCAGCCAAGAAGTGGTTTCAGGGGCCTATGAGCAGTTCTTC	CASSQEVVSGAYEQFF
.	TRBV29-1	TRBJ2-7	TRBD1	TGCAGCGTTTCGGGCGGGACAGGGGTCTACGAGCAGTACTTC	CSVSGGTGVYEQYF
.	TRBV4-1	TRBJ1-1	.	TGCGCCAGCAGCCAAGATCCAGGACCGCGACCAACTGAAGCTTTCTTT	CASSQDPGPRPTEAFF
.	TRBV5-4	TRBJ2-1	.	TGTGCCAGCAGCCCGGCTGACAGGACTAATGAGCAGTTCTTC	CASSPADRTNEQFF
.	TRBV7-2	TRBJ2-6	.	TGTGCCAGCAGCTCGAGCTGGGCAGGTAGCTCTGGGGCCAACGTCCTGACTTTC	CASSSSWAGSSGANVLTF
.	TRBV30	TRBJ2-7	TRBD2	TGTGCCTGGAGTGTCGCACGGACTAGCGGGAGTAGATCGAATGAGCAGTACTTC	CAWSVARTSGSRSNEQYF
.	TRBV19	TRBJ1-5	.	TGTGCCAGCCAGGGCCAGGGATATCAGCCCCAGCATTTT	CASQGQGYQPQHF
few	TRBV27	TRBJ2-1	.	TGTGCCAGCAGTGAAAGACACAATGAGCAGTTCTTC	CASSERHNEQFF
few	TRBV9	TRBJ2-5	TRBD2	TGTGCCAGCAGCCCCGGTTCTAGCGGGGTACAAGAGACCCAGTACTTC	CASSPGSSGVQETQYF
.	TRBV27	TRBJ1-4	TRBD1	TGTGCCAGCAGCCACGACAGGGTGAAGGAAAAACTGTTTTTT	CASSHDRVKEKLFF
few	TRBV6-5	TRBJ1-2	TRBD1	TGTGCCAGCAGGTGGACAGGGTACTATGGCTACACCTTC	CASRWTGYYGYTF
.	TRBV14	TRBJ2-3	.	TGTGCCAGCAGCCCGAAGAGAGATACGCAGTATTTT	CASSPKRDTQYF
.	TRBV19	TRBJ2-5	TRBD2	TGTGCCAGTAGTCCAGGGACTAGCGGGAGAGGGAACCAAGAGACCCAGTACTTC	CASSPGTSGRGNQETQYF
.	TRBV18	TRBJ2-4	.	TGTGCCAGCTCACCACCGTCGTATGGCGACATTCAGTACTTC	CASSPPSYGDIQYF
.	TRBV18	TRBJ2-7	.	TGTGCCAGCTCACCGAACTACGAGCAGTACTTC	CASSPNYEQYF
few	TRBV29-1	TRBJ2-1	.	TGCAGCGTTGCGGGAACTTATCTATACAATGAGCAGTTCTTC	CSVAGTYLYNEQFF
many	TRBV30	TRBJ2-7	.	TGTGCCTGGAACCTGGAGGCGGTATCCTACGAGCAGTACTTC	CAWNLEAVSYEQYF
few	TRBV9	TRBJ2-1	.	TGTGCCAGCAGCCCGTCAGCCTCCTACAATGAGCAGTTCTTC	CASSPSASYNEQFF
.	TRBV7-2	TRBJ2-5	TRBD1	TGTGCCAGCAGCTTAAGGGCCAGGGGGGAGACCCAGTACTTC	CASSLRARGETQYF
few	TRBV19	TRBJ1-3	.	TGTGCCAGTAGGAAAGGTGGAAACACCATATATTTT	CASRKGGNTIYF
.	TRBV6-5	TRBJ2-5	.	TGTGCCAGCAGTTACAGGGGCCAAGAGACCCAGTACTTC	CASSYRGQETQYF
.	TRBV7-9	TRBJ1-2	.	TGTGCCAGCACTCCCGGAATCCGGCAGGGCCCTAACTATGGCTACACCTTC	CASTPGIRQGPNYGYTF
few	TRBV27	TRBJ2-7	.	TGTGCCAGCAGTTTATCGCGGGGACCCTACGAGCAGTACTTC	CASSLSRGPYEQYF
.	TRBV5-1	TRBJ2-4	TRBD2	TGCGCCAGCACCCCGGGGGGTGCCAAAAACATTCAGTACTTC	CASTPGGAKNIQYF
few	TRBV5-1	TRBJ2-7	TRBD2	TGCGCCAGCGGCAGAGCGGGAGGGTACGAGCAGTACTTC	CASGRAGGYEQYF
few	TRBV9	TRBJ2-3	.	TGTGCCAGCAGCCCCCGGGGTGGCACAGATACGCAGTATTTT	CASSPRGGTDTQYF
.	TRBV4-3	TRBJ1-6	.	TGCGCCAGCAGCCCAGAAAACACAGGGTTGGATTCACCCCTCCACTTT	CASSPENTGLDSPLHF
.	TRBV9	TRBJ2-7	TRBD2	TGTGCCAGCAGCGTAGAGCCCAGCGGGAGGTTCGAGCAGTACTTC	CASSVEPSGRFEQYF
.	TRBV15	TRBJ2-3	TRBD2	TGTGCCACCAGCAGTAGCGGGAGAGACTTACGCACAGATACGCAGTATTTT	CATSSSGRDLRTDTQYF
.	TRBV19	TRBJ1-2	.	TGTGCCAGCCTATCGCGGGGGATTAGTTATGGCTACACCTTC	CASLSRGISYGYTF
few	TRBV29-1	TRBJ1-1	.	TGCAGCGTGGGGACGGACCAGGCGGCACGAGCTTTCTTT	CSVGTDQAARAFF
.	TRBV29-1	TRBJ2-3	TRBD1	TGCAGCGTGGAGACAGGGGCAGATACGCAGTATTTT	CSVETGADTQYF
.	TRBV9	TRBJ2-1	.	TGTGCCAGCAGCGTAGGGGGGTTCTCCTACAATGAGCAGTTCTTC	CASSVGGFSYNEQFF
.	TRBV9	TRBJ1-3	.	TGTGCCAGCAGCGGCGGGACCTCTGGAAACACCATATATTTT	CASSGGTSGNTIYF
few	TRBV7-8	TRBJ2-1	.	TGTGCCAGCACGTATAGGGAGACTTCCTACAATGAGCAGTTCTTC	CASTYRETSYNEQFF
.	TRBV29-1	TRBJ1-2	.	TGCAGCGTTGGCCCAGTGGGGAACTATGGCTACACCTTC	CSVGPVGNYGYTF
many	TRBV29-1	TRBJ1-5	.	TGCAGCGTTGTCTCAGGGACTATCAATCAGCCCCAGCATTTT	CSVVSGTINQPQHF
few	TRBV5-6	TRBJ2-1	TRBD2	TGTGCCAGCAGCTTAAGTATCTTAGCGGGGCCAGGGAATGAGCAGTTCTTC	CASSLSILAGPGNEQFF
few	TRBV11-2	TRBJ2-3	.	TGTGCCAGCAGCCTAAGGGGCAGGCAGACTAGCACAGATACGCAGTATTTT	CASSLRGRQTSTDTQYF
.	TRBV7-3	TRBJ2-3	TRBD2	TGTGCCAGCAGCTTAATAGCGGGGGGCCCAGATACGCAGTATTTT	CASSLIAGGPDTQYF
few	TRBV5-6	TRBJ2-6	.	TGTGCCAGCAGCTTCTTCTGGAAACCTGGGGCCAACGTCCTGACTTTC	CASSFFWKPGANVLTF
many	TRBV25-1	TRBJ2-3	.	TGTGCCAGCAGCGGGCAGCCAGATACGCAGTATTTT	CASSGQPDTQYF
.	TRBV7-9	TRBJ2-3	.	TGTGCCAGCAGCCAATCCACAGATACGCAGTATTTT	CASSQSTDTQYF
few	TRBV5-6	TRBJ1-1	.	TGTGCCAGCAGCTTCTGGGGCCTCAACACTGAAGCTTTCTTT	CASSFWGLNTEAFF
.	TRBV7-6	TRBJ2-7	TRBD1	TGTGCCAGCAGCGCGAGGGGACAGGGGGCGATTGGCGAGCAGTACTTC	CASSARGQGAIGEQYF